Presented here are 25 T cell receptor beta chains from one specimen sequenced in a study of T-cell reconstitution after alpha-beta-depleted transplantation in children. A TCRbeta library incorporating unique molecular identifiers was prepared. One entry per CDR3 protein results from TCRdb running MiXCR on the PCR reads. The table includes about 830,000 distinct CDR3 sequences, under 20% detected once. Sequenced here: PBMCs, mostly from graft donor cells, sampled 360 days after TCRalphabeta/CD19-depleted stem cell transplant. These receptors all stem from a male patient between 10 and 17 years old who had a stem cell transplant for acute lymphoblastic leukemia, so the T cells may come from the graft donor.

This clonotype was counted only a few times. The chain combines TRBV7-2 with TRBJ2-7, with 7 bases fitting TRBD1. The germline gives CDR1 SGHTA, CDR2 FQGNSA. CDR3 size: 15 residues. V was pared by 5 bases and J by 5 bases, with 12 bases of the junction left unmatched. In nucleotides, the CDR3 is TGTGCCAGCAGCCTAGTCCGACAGGGATTCCACGAGCAGTACTTC. Encoded protein: CASSLVRQGFHEQYF.

The chain recombines TRBV28 with TRBJ2-5, with a tentative D call TRBD1 (6 bases). V was trimmed by 10 bases and J by 1 base, leaving 16 bases between them. The CDR3 has 14 amino acids. CDR1 is MDHEN and CDR2 is SYDVKM in the germline V gene. CDR3 DNA sequence: TGTGCCATCGAGGACAGTGGGTCCCAAGAGACCCAGTACTTC. Its translation is CAIEDSGSQETQYF.

The chain uses TRBV15 and TRBJ1-2; 9 nucleotides agree with TRBD1. The CDR3 totals 15 residues. Germline assignment: CDR1 LNHNV and CDR2 YYDKDF (reference sequence). V shed 1 base, J shed 2 bases, and the junction held 2 bases outside the gene matches. CDR3 region: CATSRGGTGNYGYTF. CDR3 DNA sequence: TGTGCCACCAGCAGAGGTGGGACAGGGAACTATGGCTACACCTTC.

This clonotype has ten or more counts. This chain connects TRBV6-1 to TRBJ2-3; 11 bases are a match to TRBD2. Per germline, CDR1 MNHNS and CDR2 SASEGT. The CDR3 has 15 residues. V shed 6 bases, J shed 6 bases, and the junction held 8 bases outside the gene matches. CDR3 sequence: CASRPVAGGLDTQYF. CDR3 bases: TGTGCCAGCAGACCTGTAGCGGGAGGGTTGGATACGCAGTATTTT.

This clonotype appeared a few times. The gene calls are TRBV11-2 and TRBJ2-7; 7 nucleotides agree with TRBD2. Germline V gives CDR1 SGHAT, CDR2 FQNNGV. There are 15 residues in the CDR3. The J segment lost 3 bases and the V segment lost 4 bases, leaving 9 bases of the junction unmatched. DNA for the CDR3: TGTGCCAGCAGCTCACCGGGACTACTCGACTACGAGCAGTACTTC. Encoded protein: CASSSPGLLDYEQYF.

At least ten counts were recorded for this clonotype. The chain recombines TRBV29-1 with TRBJ2-1; D uncertain. Germline V gene lookup returns CDR1 SQVTM and CDR2 ANQGSEA. V gave up 3 bases and J gave up 3 bases, with 9 bases separating them. The CDR3 is made up of 13 amino acids. The CDR3 sequence: CSVDKGLYNEQFF. CDR3 bases: TGCAGCGTTGATAAAGGGCTCTACAATGAGCAGTTCTTC.

This clonotype was picked up a small number of times. The chain joins TRBV7-9 to TRBJ1-1; D is possibly TRBD1 (6 bases). CDR1 is SEHNR, CDR2 FQNEAQ, per germline (reference sequence). Trimming took 9 bases from V and 10 from J, leaving 15 bases between them. The CDR3 consists of 11 residues. The CDR3 DNA sequence: TGTGCCAGTTACGGGGGCCGGGGAGCTTTCTTT. It codes for CASYGGRGAFF.

The chain carries TRBV7-9 and TRBJ1-5; D possibly corresponds to TRBD1 (6 bases). Germline-derived CDR1 and CDR2 are SEHNR and FQNEAQ (reference sequence). The CDR3 spans 16 residues. Trimming shortened V by 5 bases and J by 0 bases, and 14 bases separated the two germline ends. The CDR3 loop reads CASSPPGTYSNQPQHF. CDR3 bases: TGTGCCAGCAGCCCGCCAGGGACATATAGCAATCAGCCCCAGCATTTT.

This chain links TRBV25-1 with TRBJ2-1; TRBD2 agrees at 7 bases. The CDR3 covers 16 residues. The J segment lost 3 bases and the V segment lost 3 bases, leaving 8 bases of the junction unmatched. CDR1 MGHDK and CDR2 SYGVNS come from the germline V gene. CDR3 residues: CASSDPKAGIYNEQFF. CDR3 in DNA: TGTGCCAGCAGTGACCCCAAAGCGGGGATCTACAATGAGCAGTTCTTC.

This chain links TRBV7-9 with TRBJ2-1, with TRBD2 identical over 7 bases. Germline V gene lookup returns CDR1 SEHNR and CDR2 FQNEAQ (reference sequence). The CDR3 has 13 amino acids. After removal of 5 bases from V and 9 bases from J, the junction contained 7 bases not matched to a gene. The CDR3 DNA reads as TGTGCCAGCAGCCCGCGCGGGAGCGGTGAGCAGTTCTTC. This codes for CASSPRGSGEQFF.

This clonotype was counted a few times. The CDR3: CASSEEQDYIQYF. The CDR3 DNA sequence: TGTGCCAGCAGTGAGGAGCAGGATTACATTCAGTACTTC. The V gene is TRBV2, the J gene TRBJ2-4; no firm D call. V was trimmed by 3 bases and J by 8 bases, leaving 11 bases between them. Germline V CDR1 and CDR2: SNHLY, FYNNEI. This CDR3 has 13 amino acids.

The CDR3 loop is CSVEERLAGSSSSYNEQFF. The CDR3 DNA reads as TGCAGCGTTGAAGAGCGCCTAGCGGGAAGCTCCAGCTCCTACAATGAGCAGTTCTTC. This rearrangement joins TRBV29-1 to TRBJ2-1; 9 bases align to TRBD2. The V and J ends lost 0 bases and 0 bases, in that order; junction bases with no gene match: 12. This CDR3 has 19 residues. In germline, CDR1 is SQVTM, CDR2 ANQGSEA.

Ten or more counts support this clonotype. The V and J genes are TRBV29-1 and TRBJ2-7; 7 bases are a match to TRBD1. The germline V gene encodes CDR1 SQVTM and CDR2 ANQGSEA. CDR3 size: 13 residues. The trim removed 3 bases at V and 4 bases at J, leaving 6 bases unmatched. CDR3 region: CSVDRAGGYEQYF. In nucleotides, the CDR3 is TGCAGCGTTGATAGGGCAGGGGGTTACGAGCAGTACTTC.

DNA of the CDR3: TGTGCCAGCAGTTTACTTCCAGACGTCCAAGAGACCCAGTACTTC. Its translation is CASSLLPDVQETQYF. The V call is TRBV28, the J call TRBJ2-5; the D is unclear. The germline CDR1 and CDR2 sequences are MDHEN and SYDVKM. The CDR3 totals 15 residues. V dropped 2 bases and J dropped 1 base, with 11 bases sitting between them.

The chain links TRBV4-1 to TRBJ1-1; 7 positions match TRBD1. V lost 4 bases to trimming and J lost 4 bases; unmatched junction nucleotides: 9. CDR3 length equals 15 residues. CDR1 and CDR2 from the germline V gene are MGHRA and YSYEKL. Here the CDR3 reads CASSLDRVRGTEAFF. Written as DNA, the CDR3 is TGCGCCAGCAGCCTCGACAGGGTGAGGGGCACTGAAGCTTTCTTT.

In this sample, this clonotype turned up a few times. The J gene is TRBJ2-1, the V gene TRBV5-1, with TRBD2 identical over 13 bases. V dropped 0 bases and J dropped 6; count of bases not matched to a gene: 6. The germline CDR1 and CDR2 sequences are SGHRS and YFSETQ. The CDR3 contains 17 residues. CDR3 sequence reads: CASSLVSGTSGVNEQFF. In DNA, the CDR3 is TGCGCCAGCAGCTTGGTCTCCGGGACTAGCGGGGTCAATGAGCAGTTCTTC.

The chain combines TRBV7-9 with TRBJ1-5; no clear D gene. CDR3 size: 14 residues. The germline gives CDR1 SEHNR, CDR2 FQNEAQ (reference sequence). The V end was cut by 2 bases, the J end by 5 bases, with 10 bases between. The DNA for the CDR3 is TGTGCCAGCAGCTTATCACACCTCGATCAGCCCCAGCATTTT. The encoded protein is CASSLSHLDQPQHF.

The rearrangement uses TRBV15 and TRBJ1-3; no firm D call. The germline gives CDR1 LNHNV, CDR2 YYDKDF (reference sequence). The V gene lost 5 bases and the J gene lost 4 bases, with 18 bases spanning the gap. The CDR3 extends over 16 amino acids. CDR3 amino acids: CATSARYPGPGNTIYF. In DNA, the CDR3 is TGTGCCACCAGCGCCCGCTACCCCGGGCCCGGAAACACCATATATTTT.

The V and J genes are TRBV6-5 and TRBJ2-5; no firm D call. The germline gives CDR1 MNHEY, CDR2 SVGAGI. The CDR3 has 13 amino acids. V lost 5 bases to trimming and J lost 5 bases, with 12 bases between them. CDR3 bases: TGTGCCAGCAGTACTTGGGTGGCGGAGACCCAGTACTTC. This codes for CASSTWVAETQYF.

V gene TRBV5-1 combines with J gene TRBJ2-7, with no clear D. The germline V gene encodes CDR1 SGHRS and CDR2 YFSETQ. V gave up 0 bases and J gave up 6 bases, with 13 bases separating them. The CDR3 runs 14 residues. CDR3 DNA: TGCGCCAGCAGCTTGGACAGCTTCACGGCCGAGCAGTACTTC. It is translated as CASSLDSFTAEQYF.

The V and J genes are TRBV16 and TRBJ2-7; the D gene could be TRBD1 or TRBD2 (5 bases each). The CDR3 is 16 residues long. V lost 4 bases, J lost 0 bases, and 16 bases lay in between. The germline gives CDR1 KGHSY, CDR2 FQNENV. The CDR3 nucleotides read TGTGCCAGCAGCCGCCCGGGGCGGTGGAGCTCCTACGAGCAGTACTTC. It encodes CASSRPGRWSSYEQYF.

V usage is TRBV4-1 and J usage is TRBJ1-6; D possibly corresponds to TRBD1 (5 bases). V was clipped by 1 base and J by 0 bases, with 13 bases between them. There are 18 residues in the CDR3. CDR1 MGHRA and CDR2 YSYEKL come from the germline V gene. The CDR3 protein is CASSQVGTGGSYNSPLHF. Written as DNA, the CDR3 is TGCGCCAGCAGCCAAGTCGGAACAGGCGGCTCCTATAATTCACCCCTCCACTTT.

This clonotype was counted between two and nine times. The chain employs TRBV27 and TRBJ2-1; a weak D match, TRBD1 (6 bases). Germline V gene sequence: CDR1 MNHEY, CDR2 SMNVEV (reference sequence). V was trimmed by 5 bases and J by 4 bases, leaving 15 bases between them. CDR3 length: 15 residues. The CDR3 nucleotides read TGTGCCAGCAGTATACGGACAGTAGTTTACAATGAGCAGTTCTTC. It encodes CASSIRTVVYNEQFF.

This clonotype has just a few counts. The rearrangement uses TRBV4-1 and TRBJ2-1; 13 bases match TRBD2. Germline trimming cut 2 bases from V and 8 bases from J; bases unmatched to any gene: 12. The CDR3 totals 18 residues. CDR1 and CDR2 from the germline V gene are MGHRA and YSYEKL. This CDR3 reads CASSQLGLAGRGHDEQFF. DNA for the CDR3: TGCGCCAGCAGCCAATTGGGACTAGCGGGGAGGGGCCACGATGAGCAGTTCTTC.

This clonotype was detected only a few times. The chain recombines TRBV5-1 with TRBJ1-4; 10 positions agree with TRBD1. The germline V gene has CDR1 SGHRS and CDR2 YFSETQ. Trimming took 3 bases from V and 6 from J; bases not matched to a gene: 2. The CDR3 consists of 14 residues. The CDR3 sequence is CASSWDRGDEKLFF. DNA of the CDR3: TGCGCCAGCAGCTGGGACAGGGGAGATGAAAAACTGTTTTTT. Variable domain in full (rest from reference TRBV5-1 and TRBJ1-4): KAGVTQTPRYLIKTRGQQVTLSCSPISGHRSVSWYQQTPGQGLQFLFEYFSETQRNKGNFPGRFSGRQFSNSRSEMNVSTLELGDSALYLCASSWDRGDEKLFFGSGTQLSVL.